This T cell receptor beta chain is drawn from a study of T cell therapy after organ transplantation. Study as a whole: T cell doses, up to 6, came every 2 weeks; follow-up lasted less than 30 weeks. Findings of the study overall: Pretherapy CD8 clonality inversely correlated with its fold change after therapy.

On this clone itself: Its antigen is unidentified.

Patients were solid-organ transplant recipients with drug-resistant or recurrent cytomegalovirus. CDR1 LNHDA and CDR2 SQIVND come from the germline V gene (reference sequence). V was clipped by 0 bases and J by 5 bases, with 16 bases between them. The CDR3 sequence is 16 residues long. Only in-frame clones appear in the TCRdb table, and some are missing; sequencing was by immunoSEQ multiplex PCR. This sample has 45,000 to 60,000 clones, with about 94% found just once. The origin of this receptor is a human patient who had received a solid organ transplant and had CMV disease. The chain recombines TRBV19 with TRBJ1-1; D is ambiguous. Sequenced here: CD8+ T cells from blood, sampled before autologous CMV-specific T cell therapy. The DNA for the CDR3 is TGTGCCAGTAGTATAGAGAGCCAGAACCGGAGGACTGAAGCTTTCTTT. It codes for CASSIESQNRRTEAFF.